This T cell receptor (beta chain) was sequenced for a study of CD8+CD57+ T cells in acquired aplastic anemia. Study-wide context: The average for DNA from sorted CD4+ and CD8+ cells was around 3.4 ug.

Study findings and constraints: Comparison of patients with controls identified around 31 shared CD8+ CDR3 sequences.

The CDR3 contains 16 residues. Trimming cost V 5 bases and J 6 bases; bases outside gene matches: 12. Germline loops: CDR1 MNHNS, CDR2 SASEGT. Regarding this clonotype: What it recognizes is unknown.

For sequencing, patients were chosen who had shown expansion of CD8+CD57+ cells by flow cytometry. All patients had severe acquired aplastic anemia. Each patient gave a blood sample that was collected before any therapy had been received. CDR3 and TCR beta VDJ profiling relied on genomic DNA as the template. TCRdb ran MiXCR on the reads and lists one entry per CDR3 protein. This sample has about 470,000 distinct CDR3 sequences; roughly a third occur once, and the top ten carry roughly 0.89%. This rearrangement joins TRBV6-1 to TRBJ1-1; 10 bases are shared with TRBD1. The sequencing sample was made of sorted CD4+, CD8+, or CD8+CD57+ T cells (not recorded which) from PBMCs. This TCR came from a human donor with aplastic anemia. The CDR3 here is CASSSRTGGAFPEAFF. In DNA, the CDR3 is TGTGCCAGCAGTAGTCGGACAGGGGGTGCCTTCCCTGAAGCTTTCTTT.